This paragraph covers one T cell receptor (beta chain) sequence. Molecular barcoding with unique molecular identifiers was used for the TCRbeta library. From the PCR reads, TCRdb called clonotypes with MiXCR, one entry per CDR3 protein. The top ten hold under 45% of the sample, which has about 540,000 distinct CDR3 sequences, 27% seen once. The data were taken from a study of T-cell reconstitution after alpha-beta-depleted transplantation in children. Germline CDR1 MGHRA, CDR2 YSYEKL. This CDR3 spans 15 amino acids. Losses at the gene ends were 3 bases for V and 6 bases for J; bases not matched to a gene: 3.

Sequencing used PBMCs, obtained before TCRalphabeta/CD19-depleted stem cell transplant. The TCR originated in a boy under three years old with Wiskott-Aldrich syndrome, due to receive a stem cell transplant. V and J are TRBV4-1 and TRBJ2-1; 12 nucleotides align to TRBD2. CDR3 amino acids: CASSHTSGRFNEQFF. Here the CDR3 DNA reads TGCGCCAGCAGCCATACTAGCGGGAGGTTCAATGAGCAGTTCTTC.